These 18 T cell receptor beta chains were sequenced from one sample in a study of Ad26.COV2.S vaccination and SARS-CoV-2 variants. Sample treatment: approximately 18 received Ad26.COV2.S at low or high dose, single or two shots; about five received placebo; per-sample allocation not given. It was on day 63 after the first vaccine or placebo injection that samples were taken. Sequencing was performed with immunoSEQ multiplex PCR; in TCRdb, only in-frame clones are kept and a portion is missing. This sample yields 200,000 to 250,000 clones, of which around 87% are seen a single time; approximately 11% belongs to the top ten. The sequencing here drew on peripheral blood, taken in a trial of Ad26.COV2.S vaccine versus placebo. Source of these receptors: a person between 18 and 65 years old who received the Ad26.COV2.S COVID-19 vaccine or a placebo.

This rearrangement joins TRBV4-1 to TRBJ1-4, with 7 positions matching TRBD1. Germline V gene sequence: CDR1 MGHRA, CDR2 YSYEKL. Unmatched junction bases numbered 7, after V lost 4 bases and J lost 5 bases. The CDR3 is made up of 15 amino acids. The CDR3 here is CASSLREGANEKLFF. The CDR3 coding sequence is TGCGCCAGCAGCCTAAGGGAGGGGGCAAATGAAAAACTGTTTTTT.

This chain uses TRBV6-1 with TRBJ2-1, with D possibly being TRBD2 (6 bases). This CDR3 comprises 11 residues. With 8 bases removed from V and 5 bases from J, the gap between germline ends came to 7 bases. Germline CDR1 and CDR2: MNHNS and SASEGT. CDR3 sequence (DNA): TGTGCCAGCGCGGGGAACAATGAGCAGTTCTTC. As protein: CASAGNNEQFF.

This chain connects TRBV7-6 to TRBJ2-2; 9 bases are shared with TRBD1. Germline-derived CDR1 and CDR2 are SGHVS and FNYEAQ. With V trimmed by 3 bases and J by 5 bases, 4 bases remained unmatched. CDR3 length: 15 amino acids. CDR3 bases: TGTGCCAGCAGCTTCACAGGGGGCAAGACCGGGGAGCTGTTTTTT. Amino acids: CASSFTGGKTGELFF.

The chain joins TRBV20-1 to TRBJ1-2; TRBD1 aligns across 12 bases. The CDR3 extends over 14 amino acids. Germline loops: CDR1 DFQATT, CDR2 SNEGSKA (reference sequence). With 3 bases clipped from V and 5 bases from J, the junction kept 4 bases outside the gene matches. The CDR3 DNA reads TGCAGTGCTAGTGGGACAGGGGGCCGGTATGGCTACACCTTC. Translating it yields CSASGTGGRYGYTF.

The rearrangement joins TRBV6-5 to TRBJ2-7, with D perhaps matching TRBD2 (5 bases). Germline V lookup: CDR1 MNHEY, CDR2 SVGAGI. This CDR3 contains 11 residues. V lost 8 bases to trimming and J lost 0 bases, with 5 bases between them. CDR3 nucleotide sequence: TGTGCCAGCGGGAGCTCCTACGAGCAGTACTTC. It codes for CASGSSYEQYF.

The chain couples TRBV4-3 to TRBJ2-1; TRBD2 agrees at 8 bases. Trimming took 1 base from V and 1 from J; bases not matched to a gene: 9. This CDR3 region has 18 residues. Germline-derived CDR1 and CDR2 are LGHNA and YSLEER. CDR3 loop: CASSQAGTSLVSYNEQFF. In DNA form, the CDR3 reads TGCGCCAGCAGCCAAGCGGGGACTAGTTTGGTTTCCTACAATGAGCAGTTCTTC.

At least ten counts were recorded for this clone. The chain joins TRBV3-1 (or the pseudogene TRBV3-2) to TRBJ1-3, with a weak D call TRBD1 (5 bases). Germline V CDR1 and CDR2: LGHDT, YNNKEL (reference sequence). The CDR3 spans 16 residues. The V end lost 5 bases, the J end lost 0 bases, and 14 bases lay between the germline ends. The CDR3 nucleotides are TGTGCCAGCAGCTTAGCAGGGTTTGGCTCTGGAAACACCATATATTTT. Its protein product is CASSLAGFGSGNTIYF.

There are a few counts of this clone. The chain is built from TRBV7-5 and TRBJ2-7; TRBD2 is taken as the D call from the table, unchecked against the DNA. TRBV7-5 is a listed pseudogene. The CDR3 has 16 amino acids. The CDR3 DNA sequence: TGTGCCAGAAGCTTAGAAGGGAAGCGGACTAGTTACGAGCAGTACTTC. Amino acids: CARSLEGKRTSYEQYF.

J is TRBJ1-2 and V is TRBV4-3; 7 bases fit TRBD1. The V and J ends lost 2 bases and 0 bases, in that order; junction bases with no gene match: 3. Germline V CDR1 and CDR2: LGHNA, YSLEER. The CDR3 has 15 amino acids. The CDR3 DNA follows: TGCGCCAGCAGCCAATACAGGGGAGCTAACTATGGCTACACCTTC. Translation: CASSQYRGANYGYTF.

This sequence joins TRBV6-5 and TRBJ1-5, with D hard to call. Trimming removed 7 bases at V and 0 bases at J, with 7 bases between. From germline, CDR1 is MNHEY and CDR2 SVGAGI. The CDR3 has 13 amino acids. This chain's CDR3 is CASKDHSNQPQHF. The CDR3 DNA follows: TGTGCCAGCAAGGACCATAGCAATCAGCCCCAGCATTTT.

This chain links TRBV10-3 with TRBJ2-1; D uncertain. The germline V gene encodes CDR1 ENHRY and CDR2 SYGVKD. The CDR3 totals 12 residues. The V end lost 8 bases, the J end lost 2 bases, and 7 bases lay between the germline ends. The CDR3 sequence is CAIGRTYNEQFF. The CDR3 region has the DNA TGTGCCATCGGACGAACCTACAATGAGCAGTTCTTC.

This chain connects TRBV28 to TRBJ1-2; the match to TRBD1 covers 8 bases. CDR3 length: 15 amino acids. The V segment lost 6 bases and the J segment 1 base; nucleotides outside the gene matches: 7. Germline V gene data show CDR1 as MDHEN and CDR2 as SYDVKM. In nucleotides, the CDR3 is TGTGCCAGCAGGATCCGGGACAGGAATAACTATGGCTACACCTTC. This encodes CASRIRDRNNYGYTF.

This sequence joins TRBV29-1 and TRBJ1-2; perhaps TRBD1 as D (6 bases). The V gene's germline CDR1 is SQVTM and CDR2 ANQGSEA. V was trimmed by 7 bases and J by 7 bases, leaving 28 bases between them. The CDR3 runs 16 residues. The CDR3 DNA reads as TGCAGCGAGGGATTCTGGGGGGCAATGGACCGTACTGGCTACACCTTC. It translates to CSEGFWGAMDRTGYTF.

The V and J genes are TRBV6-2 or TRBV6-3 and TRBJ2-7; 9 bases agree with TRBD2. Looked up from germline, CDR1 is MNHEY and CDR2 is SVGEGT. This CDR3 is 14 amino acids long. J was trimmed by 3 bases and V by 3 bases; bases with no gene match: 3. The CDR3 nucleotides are TGTGCCAGCAGTTATGCGGGAGGGGGCTACGAGCAGTACTTC. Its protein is CASSYAGGGYEQYF.

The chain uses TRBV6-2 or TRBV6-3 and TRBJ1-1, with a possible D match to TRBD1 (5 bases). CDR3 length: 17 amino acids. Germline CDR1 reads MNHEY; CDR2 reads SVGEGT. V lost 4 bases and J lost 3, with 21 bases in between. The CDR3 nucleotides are TGTGCCAGCAGTTCCTCAATAGAAAGGCTAGGGGACACTGAAGCTTTCTTT. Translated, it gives CASSSSIERLGDTEAFF.

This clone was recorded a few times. The CDR3 DNA sequence: TGTGCCAGCAGCGTCTCTCCGGGACAGCAATATAATTCACCCCTCCACTTT. It translates to CASSVSPGQQYNSPLHF. The genes are TRBV9 and TRBJ1-6; 7 nucleotides align to TRBD1. In germline, CDR1 is SGDLS, CDR2 YYNGEE. The CDR3 is 17 amino acids. Trimming took 2 bases from V and 4 from J; bases not matched to a gene: 9.

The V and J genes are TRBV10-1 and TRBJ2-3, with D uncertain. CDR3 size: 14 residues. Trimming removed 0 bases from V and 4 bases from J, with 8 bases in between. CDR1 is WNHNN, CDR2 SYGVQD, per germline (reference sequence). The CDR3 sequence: CASSESTRADTQYF. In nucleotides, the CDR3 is TGCGCCAGCAGTGAGTCGACTCGGGCAGATACGCAGTATTTT.

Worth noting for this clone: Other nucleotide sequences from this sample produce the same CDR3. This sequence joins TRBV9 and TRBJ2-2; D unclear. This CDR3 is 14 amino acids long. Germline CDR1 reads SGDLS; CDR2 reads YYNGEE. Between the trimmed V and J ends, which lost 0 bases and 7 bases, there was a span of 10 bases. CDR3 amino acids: CASSVVSGSGELFF. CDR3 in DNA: TGTGCCAGCAGCGTAGTTTCAGGCAGCGGGGAGCTGTTTTTT.